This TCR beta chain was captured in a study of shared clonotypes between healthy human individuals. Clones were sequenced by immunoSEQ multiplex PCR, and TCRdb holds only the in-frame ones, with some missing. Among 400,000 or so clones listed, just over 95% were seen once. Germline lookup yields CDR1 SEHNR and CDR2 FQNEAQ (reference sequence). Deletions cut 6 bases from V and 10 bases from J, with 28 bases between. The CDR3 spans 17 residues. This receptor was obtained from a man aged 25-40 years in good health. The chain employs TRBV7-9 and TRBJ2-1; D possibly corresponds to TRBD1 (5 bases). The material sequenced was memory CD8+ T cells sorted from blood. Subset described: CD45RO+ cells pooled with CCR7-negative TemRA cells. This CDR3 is CASSGSWGYSSWGEQFF. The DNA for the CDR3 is TGTGCCAGCAGTGGTAGTTGGGGCTACTCTTCTTGGGGCGAGCAGTTCTTC.